The T cell receptor (beta chain) described here comes from a study of human T cells and chemical hapten exposure. This clonotype occurred a few times. TCRdb independently ran MiXCR on the RACE reads; one entry per CDR3 protein. The sample lists fewer than 60,000 distinct CDR3 sequences, 9.3% occurring once. V lost 4 bases and J lost 1, with 7 bases in between. The CDR3 extends over 13 amino acids. Germline CDR1 is KGHSH and CDR2 is LQKENI. Time point given: patch test 1, 2 weeks after DPC sensitization. The treatment here: therapeutic diphenylcyclopropenone sensitization with weekly scalp DPC. Source: whole blood, taken in connection with sensitization to the hapten diphenylcyclopropenone (DPC). This receptor was taken from a woman aged 45 to 65 with alopecia areata. Some clones in this sample may be carry-over from other donors' samples. This chain links TRBV18 with TRBJ2-5; weak D call: TRBD2 (6 bases). The CDR3 here is CASSQGLQETQYF. The CDR3 DNA reads TGTGCCAGCTCACAGGGACTCCAAGAGACCCAGTACTTC. The full variable domain, rest sourced from reference TRBV18 and TRBJ2-5, is NAGVMQNPRHLVRRRGQEARLRCSPMKGHSHVYWYRQLPEEGLKFMVYLQKENIIDESGMPKERFSAEFPKEGPSILRIQQVVRGDSAAYFCASSQGLQETQYFGPGTRLLVL.